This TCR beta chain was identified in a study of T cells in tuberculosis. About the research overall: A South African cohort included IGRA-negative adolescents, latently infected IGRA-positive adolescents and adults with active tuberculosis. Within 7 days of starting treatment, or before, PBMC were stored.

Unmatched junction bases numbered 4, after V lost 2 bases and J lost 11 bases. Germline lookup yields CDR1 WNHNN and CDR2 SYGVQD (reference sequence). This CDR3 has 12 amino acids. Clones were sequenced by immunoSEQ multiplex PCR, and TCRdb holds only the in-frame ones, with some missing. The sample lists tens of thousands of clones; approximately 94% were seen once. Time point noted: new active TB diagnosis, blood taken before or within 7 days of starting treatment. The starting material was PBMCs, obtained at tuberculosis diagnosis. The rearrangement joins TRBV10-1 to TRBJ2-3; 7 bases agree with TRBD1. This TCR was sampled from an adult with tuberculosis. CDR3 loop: CASSETGTVQYF. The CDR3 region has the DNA TGCGCCAGCAGTGAGACCGGGACAGTGCAGTATTTT.